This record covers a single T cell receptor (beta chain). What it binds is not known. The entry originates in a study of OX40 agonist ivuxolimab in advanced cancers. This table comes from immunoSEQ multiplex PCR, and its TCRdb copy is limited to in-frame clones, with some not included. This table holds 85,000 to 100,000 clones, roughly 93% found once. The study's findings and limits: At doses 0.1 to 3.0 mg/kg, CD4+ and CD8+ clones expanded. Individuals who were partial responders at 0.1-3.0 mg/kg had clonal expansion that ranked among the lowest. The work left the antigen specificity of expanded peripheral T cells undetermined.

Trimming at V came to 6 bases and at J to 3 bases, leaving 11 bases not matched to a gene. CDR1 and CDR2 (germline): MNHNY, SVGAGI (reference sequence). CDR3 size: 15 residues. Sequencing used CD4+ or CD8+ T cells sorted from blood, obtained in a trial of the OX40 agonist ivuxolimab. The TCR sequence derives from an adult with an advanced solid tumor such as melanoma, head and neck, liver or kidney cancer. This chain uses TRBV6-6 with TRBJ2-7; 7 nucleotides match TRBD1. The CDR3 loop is CASRRQKGQSYEQYF. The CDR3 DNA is TGTGCCAGCAGGCGGCAAAAGGGACAGAGCTACGAGCAGTACTTC.